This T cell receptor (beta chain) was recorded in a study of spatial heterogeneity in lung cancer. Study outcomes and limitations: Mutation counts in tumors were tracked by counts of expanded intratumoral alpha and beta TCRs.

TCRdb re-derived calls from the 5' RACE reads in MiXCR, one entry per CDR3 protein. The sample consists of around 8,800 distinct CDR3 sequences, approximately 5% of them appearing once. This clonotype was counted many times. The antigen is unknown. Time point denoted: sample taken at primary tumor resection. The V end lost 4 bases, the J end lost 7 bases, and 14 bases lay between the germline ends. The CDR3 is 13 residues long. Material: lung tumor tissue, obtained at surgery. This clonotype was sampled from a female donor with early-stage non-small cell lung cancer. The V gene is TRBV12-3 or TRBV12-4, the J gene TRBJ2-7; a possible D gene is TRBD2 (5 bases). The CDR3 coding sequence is TGTGCCAGCAGTTCAACCCACCCGGGGGAGCAGTACTTC. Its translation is CASSSTHPGEQYF.